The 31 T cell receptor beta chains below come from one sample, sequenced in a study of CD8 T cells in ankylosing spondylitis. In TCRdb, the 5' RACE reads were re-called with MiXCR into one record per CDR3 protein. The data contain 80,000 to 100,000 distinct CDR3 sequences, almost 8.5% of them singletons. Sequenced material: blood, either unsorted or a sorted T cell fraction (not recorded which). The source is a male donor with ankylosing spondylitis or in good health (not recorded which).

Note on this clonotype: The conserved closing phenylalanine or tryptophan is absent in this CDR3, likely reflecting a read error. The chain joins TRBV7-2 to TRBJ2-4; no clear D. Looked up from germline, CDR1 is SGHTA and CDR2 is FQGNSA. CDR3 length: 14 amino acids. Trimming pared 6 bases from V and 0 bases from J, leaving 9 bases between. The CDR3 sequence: CASSPDSAKNIQYV. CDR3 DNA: TGTGCCAGCAGTCCCGACTCAGCCAAAAACATTCAGTACGTC.

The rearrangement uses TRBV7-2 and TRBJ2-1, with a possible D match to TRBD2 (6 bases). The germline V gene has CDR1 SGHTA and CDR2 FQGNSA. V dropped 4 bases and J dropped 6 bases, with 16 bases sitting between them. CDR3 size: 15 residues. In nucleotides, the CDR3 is TGTGCCAGCAGCTCGGAGGTTCTGCGGGGCAATGAGCAGTTCTTC. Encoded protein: CASSSEVLRGNEQFF.

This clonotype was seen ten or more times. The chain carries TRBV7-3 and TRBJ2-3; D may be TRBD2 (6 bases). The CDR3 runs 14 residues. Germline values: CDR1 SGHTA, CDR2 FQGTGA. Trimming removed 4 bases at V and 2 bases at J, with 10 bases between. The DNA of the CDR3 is TGTGCCAGCAGCTCGGGACTGAACACAGATACGCAGTATTTT. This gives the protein CASSSGLNTDTQYF.

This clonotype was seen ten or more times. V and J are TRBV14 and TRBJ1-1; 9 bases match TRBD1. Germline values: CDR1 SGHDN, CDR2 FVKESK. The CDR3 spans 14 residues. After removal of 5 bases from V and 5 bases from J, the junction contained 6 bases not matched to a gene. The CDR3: CASSINRGRTEAFF. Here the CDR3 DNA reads TGTGCCAGCAGCATAAACAGGGGGCGAACTGAAGCTTTCTTT.

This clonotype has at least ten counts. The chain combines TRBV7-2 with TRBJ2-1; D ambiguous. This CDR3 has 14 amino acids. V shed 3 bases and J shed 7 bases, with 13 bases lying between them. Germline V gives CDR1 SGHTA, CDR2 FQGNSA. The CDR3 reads CASSFNGSPNEQFF. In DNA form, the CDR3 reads TGTGCCAGCAGCTTCAATGGAAGCCCGAATGAGCAGTTCTTC.

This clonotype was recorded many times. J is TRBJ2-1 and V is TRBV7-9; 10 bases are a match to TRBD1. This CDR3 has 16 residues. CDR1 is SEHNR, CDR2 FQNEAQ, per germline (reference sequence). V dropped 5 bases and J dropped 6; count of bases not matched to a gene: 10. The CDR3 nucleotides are TGTGCCAGCAGCCCCCCGTTCGGGACAGGGGTCAATGAGCAGTTCTTC. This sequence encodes CASSPPFGTGVNEQFF.

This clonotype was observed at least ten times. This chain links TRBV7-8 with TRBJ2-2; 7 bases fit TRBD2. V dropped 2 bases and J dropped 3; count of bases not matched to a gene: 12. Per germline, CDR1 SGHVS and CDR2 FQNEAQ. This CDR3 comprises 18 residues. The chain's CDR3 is CASSLSIRGSLDTGELFF. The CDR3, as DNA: TGTGCCAGCAGCTTATCAATCCGCGGGAGCTTGGACACCGGGGAGCTGTTTTTT.

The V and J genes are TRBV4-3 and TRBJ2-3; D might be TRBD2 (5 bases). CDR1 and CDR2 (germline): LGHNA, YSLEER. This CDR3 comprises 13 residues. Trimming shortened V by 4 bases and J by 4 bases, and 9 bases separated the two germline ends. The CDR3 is CASSPAAADTQYF. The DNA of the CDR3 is TGCGCCAGCAGCCCAGCAGCGGCAGATACGCAGTATTTT.

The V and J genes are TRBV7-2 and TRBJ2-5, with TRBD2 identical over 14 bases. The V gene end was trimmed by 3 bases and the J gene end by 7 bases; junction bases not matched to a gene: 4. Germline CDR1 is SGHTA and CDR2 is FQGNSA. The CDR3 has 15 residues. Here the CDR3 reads CASSFPTSGGVTQYF. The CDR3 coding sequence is TGTGCCAGCAGCTTCCCGACTAGCGGGGGGGTGACCCAGTACTTC.

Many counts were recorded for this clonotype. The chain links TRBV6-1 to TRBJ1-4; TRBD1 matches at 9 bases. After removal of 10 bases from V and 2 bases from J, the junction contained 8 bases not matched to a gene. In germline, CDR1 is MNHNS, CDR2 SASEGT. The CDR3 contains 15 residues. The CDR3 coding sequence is TGTGCCACTTCGGACAGGGGTTGGACTAATGAAAAACTGTTTTTT. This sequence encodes CATSDRGWTNEKLFF.

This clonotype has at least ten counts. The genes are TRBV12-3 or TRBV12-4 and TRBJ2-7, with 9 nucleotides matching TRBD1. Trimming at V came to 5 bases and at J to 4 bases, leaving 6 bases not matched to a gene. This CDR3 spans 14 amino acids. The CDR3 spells CASSNRDRVYEQYF. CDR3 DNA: TGTGCCAGCAGTAACCGGGACAGGGTATACGAGCAGTACTTC.

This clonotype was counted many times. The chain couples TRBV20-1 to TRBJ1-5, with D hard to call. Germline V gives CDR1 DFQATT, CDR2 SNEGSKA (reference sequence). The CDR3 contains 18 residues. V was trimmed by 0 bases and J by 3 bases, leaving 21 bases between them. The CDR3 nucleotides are TGCAGTGCTAGAGATTGGATGGACGGAATGGGATACAATCAGCCCCAGCATTTT. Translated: CSARDWMDGMGYNQPQHF.

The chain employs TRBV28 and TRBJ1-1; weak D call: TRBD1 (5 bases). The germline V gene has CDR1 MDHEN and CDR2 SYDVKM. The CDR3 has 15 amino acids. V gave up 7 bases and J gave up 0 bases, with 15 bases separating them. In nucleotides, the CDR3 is TGTGCCAGCACCTTAAACAGGAGGATGAACACTGAAGCTTTCTTT. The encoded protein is CASTLNRRMNTEAFF.

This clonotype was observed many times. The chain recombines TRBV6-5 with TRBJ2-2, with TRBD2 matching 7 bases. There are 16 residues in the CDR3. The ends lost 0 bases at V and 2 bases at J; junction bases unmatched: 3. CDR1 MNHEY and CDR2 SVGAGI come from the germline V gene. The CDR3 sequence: CASSYSASGNTGELFF. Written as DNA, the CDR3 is TGTGCCAGCAGTTACTCAGCTAGCGGTAACACCGGGGAGCTGTTTTTT.

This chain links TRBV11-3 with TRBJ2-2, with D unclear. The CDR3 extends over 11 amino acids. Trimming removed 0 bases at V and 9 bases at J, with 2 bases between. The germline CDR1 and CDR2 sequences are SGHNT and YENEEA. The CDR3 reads CASSLDRELFF. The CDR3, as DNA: TGTGCCAGCAGCTTAGATCGGGAGCTGTTTTTT.

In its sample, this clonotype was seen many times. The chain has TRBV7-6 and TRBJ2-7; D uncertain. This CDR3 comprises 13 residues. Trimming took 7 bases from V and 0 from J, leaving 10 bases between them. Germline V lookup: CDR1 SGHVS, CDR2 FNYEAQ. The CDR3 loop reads CASNAGPSYEQYF. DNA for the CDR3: TGTGCCAGCAACGCCGGGCCCTCCTACGAGCAGTACTTC.

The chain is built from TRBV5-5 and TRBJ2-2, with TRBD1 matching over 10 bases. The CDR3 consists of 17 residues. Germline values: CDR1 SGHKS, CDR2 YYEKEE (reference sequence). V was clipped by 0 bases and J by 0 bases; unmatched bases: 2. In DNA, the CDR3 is TGTGCCAGCAGCTTGGTGGGACAGGGGTCGAACACCGGGGAGCTGTTTTTT. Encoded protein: CASSLVGQGSNTGELFF.

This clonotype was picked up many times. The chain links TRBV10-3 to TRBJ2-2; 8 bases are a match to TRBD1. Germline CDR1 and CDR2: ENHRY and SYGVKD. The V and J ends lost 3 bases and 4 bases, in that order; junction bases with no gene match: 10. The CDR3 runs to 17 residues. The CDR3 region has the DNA TGTGCCATCAGTGAAATGGACAGGGCCCCACTCACCGGGGAGCTGTTTTTT. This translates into CAISEMDRAPLTGELFF.

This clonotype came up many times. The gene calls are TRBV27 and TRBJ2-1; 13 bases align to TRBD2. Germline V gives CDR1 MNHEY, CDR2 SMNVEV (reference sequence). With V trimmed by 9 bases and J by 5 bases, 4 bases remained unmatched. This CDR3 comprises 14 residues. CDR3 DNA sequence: TGTGCCAGTCAGGGACTAGCGGGGAACAATGAGCAGTTCTTC. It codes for CASQGLAGNNEQFF.

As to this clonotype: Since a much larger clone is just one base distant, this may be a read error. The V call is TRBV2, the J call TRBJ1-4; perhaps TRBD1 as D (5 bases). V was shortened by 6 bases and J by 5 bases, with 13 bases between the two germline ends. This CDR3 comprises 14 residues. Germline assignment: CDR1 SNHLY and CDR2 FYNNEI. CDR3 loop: CASSRADFNEKLFF. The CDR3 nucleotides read TGTGCCAGCAGCAGGGCGGACTTCAATGAAAAACTGTTTTTT.

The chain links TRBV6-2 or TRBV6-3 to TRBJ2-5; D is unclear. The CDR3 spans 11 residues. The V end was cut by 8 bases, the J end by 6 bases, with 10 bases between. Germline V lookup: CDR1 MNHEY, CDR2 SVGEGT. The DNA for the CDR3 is TGTGCCAGCTCACCACATAAGACCCAGTACTTC. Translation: CASSPHKTQYF.

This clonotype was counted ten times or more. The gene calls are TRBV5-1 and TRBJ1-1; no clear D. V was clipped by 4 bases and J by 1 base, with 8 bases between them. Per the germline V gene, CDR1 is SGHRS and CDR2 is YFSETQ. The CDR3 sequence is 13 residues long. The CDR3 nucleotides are TGCGCCAGCAGCCGCTCCCCGAACACTGAAGCTTTCTTT. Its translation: CASSRSPNTEAFF.

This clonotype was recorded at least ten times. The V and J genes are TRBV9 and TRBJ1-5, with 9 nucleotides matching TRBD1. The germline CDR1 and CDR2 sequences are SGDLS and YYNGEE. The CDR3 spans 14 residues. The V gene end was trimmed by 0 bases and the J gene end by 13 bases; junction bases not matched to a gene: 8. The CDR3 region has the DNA TGTGCCAGCAGCGTAGGAGACAGGGGGAATTCTCAGCATTTT. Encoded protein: CASSVGDRGNSQHF.

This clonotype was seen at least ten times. CDR3 in amino acids: CSVEEGGRTDNEQFF. CDR3 DNA sequence: TGCAGCGTTGAAGAAGGCGGGAGGACCGACAATGAGCAGTTCTTC. The V gene is TRBV29-1, the J gene TRBJ2-1; TRBD2 matches 8 bases. With V trimmed by 0 bases and J by 5 bases, 6 bases remained unmatched. The CDR3 is 15 residues long. Germline CDR1 reads SQVTM; CDR2 reads ANQGSEA.

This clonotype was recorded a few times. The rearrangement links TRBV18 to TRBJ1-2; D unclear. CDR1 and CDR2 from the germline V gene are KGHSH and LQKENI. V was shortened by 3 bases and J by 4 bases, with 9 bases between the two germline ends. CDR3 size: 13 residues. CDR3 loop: CASSPWRVYGYTF. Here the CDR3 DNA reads TGTGCCAGCTCACCGTGGAGGGTCTATGGCTACACCTTC.

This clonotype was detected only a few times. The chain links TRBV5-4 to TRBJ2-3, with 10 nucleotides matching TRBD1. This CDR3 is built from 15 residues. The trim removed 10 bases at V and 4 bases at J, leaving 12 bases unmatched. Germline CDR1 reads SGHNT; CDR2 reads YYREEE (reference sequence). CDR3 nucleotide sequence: TGTGCCCCTAGTCGGGACAGGGGTGGCCCAGATACGCAGTATTTT. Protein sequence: CAPSRDRGGPDTQYF. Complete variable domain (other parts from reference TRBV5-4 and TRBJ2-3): ETGVTQSPTHLIKTRGQQVTLRCSSQSGHNTVSWYQQALGQGPQFIFQYYREEENGRGNFPPRFSGLQFPNYSSELNVNALELDDSALYLCAPSRDRGGPDTQYFGPGTRLTVL.

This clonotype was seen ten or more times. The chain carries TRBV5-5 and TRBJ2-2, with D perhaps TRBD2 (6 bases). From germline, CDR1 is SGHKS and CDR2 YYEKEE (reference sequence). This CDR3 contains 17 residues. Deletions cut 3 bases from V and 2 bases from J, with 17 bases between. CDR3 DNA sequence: TGTGCCAGCAGCTCGGTAGGAGGGAGACTCAACACCGGGGAGCTGTTTTTT. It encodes CASSSVGGRLNTGELFF. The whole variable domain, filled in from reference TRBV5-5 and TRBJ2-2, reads DAGVTQSPTHLIKTRGQQVTLRCSPISGHKSVSWYQQVLGQGPQFIFQYYEKEERGRGNFPDRFSARQFPNYSSELNVNALLLGDSALYLCASSSVGGRLNTGELFFGEGSRLTVL.

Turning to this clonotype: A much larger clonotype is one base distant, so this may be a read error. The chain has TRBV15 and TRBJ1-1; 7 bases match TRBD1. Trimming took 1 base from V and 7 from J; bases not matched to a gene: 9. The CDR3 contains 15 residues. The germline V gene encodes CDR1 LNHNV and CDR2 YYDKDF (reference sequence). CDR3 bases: TGTGCCACCAGCAGAGGCACAACAGGGGACCTTGAAGCTTTCTTT. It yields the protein CATSRGTTGDLEAFF.

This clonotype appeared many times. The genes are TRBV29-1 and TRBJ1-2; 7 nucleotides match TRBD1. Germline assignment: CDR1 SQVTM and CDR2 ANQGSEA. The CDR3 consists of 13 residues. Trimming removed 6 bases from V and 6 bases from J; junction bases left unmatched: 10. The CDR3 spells CSVLQGISDGYTF. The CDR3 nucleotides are TGCAGCGTCCTACAGGGGATTTCAGATGGCTACACCTTC.

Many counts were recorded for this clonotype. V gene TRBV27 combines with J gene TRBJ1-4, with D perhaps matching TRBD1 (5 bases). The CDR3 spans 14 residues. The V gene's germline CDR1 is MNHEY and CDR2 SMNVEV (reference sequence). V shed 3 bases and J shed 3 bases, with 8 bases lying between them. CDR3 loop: CASSLRGSNEKLFF. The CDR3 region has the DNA TGTGCCAGCAGTTTGAGGGGATCTAATGAAAAACTGTTTTTT.

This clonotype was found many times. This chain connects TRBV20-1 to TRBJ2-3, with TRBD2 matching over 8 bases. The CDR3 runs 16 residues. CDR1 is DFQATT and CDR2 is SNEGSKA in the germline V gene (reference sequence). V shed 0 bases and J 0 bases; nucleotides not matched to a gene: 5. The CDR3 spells CSARDLVAGSTDTQYF. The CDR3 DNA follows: TGCAGTGCTAGAGATTTGGTAGCGGGAAGCACAGATACGCAGTATTTT.